The 13 T cell receptor beta chains below were found in one sample sequenced in a study of blood T cells in healthy people across ages. With a J-beta primer mix and a sample-barcoded 5' primer, a second PCR ran about 7 to 11 cycles. MiXCR, run by TCRdb on the 5' RACE reads, gives a single entry per CDR3 protein. The data contain 450,000 to 650,000 distinct CDR3 sequences, approximately 25% of them seen just once; the ten biggest clones take up 8.7%. This sample also belongs to another study, concerning T cells of mothers and their children.

Sequenced material: blood. These receptors were obtained from a boy under 18 in good health.

This chain joins TRBV14 and TRBJ1-2, with 8 bases matching TRBD1. The ends lost 0 bases at V and 8 bases at J; junction bases unmatched: 8. The CDR3 totals 15 residues. Germline CDR1 and CDR2: SGHDN and FVKESK. In DNA form, the CDR3 reads TGTGCCAGCAGCCAAGAAGGGACAGGACCTCGAGGCTACACCTTC. This encodes CASSQEGTGPRGYTF. Together with reference TRBV14 and TRBJ1-2, the CDR3 gives the full variable domain: EAGVTQFPSHSVIEKGQTVTLRCDPISGHDNLYWYRRVMGKEIKFLLHFVKESKQDESGMPNNRFLAERTGGTYSTLKVQPAELEDSGVYFCASSQEGTGPRGYTFGSGTRLTVV.

This clonotype was detected only a few times. The chain is built from TRBV29-1 and TRBJ2-4, with D possibly TRBD1 on 5 matching bases. Trimming stripped 7 bases from V and 0 bases from J, with 13 bases between. Germline lookup yields CDR1 SQVTM and CDR2 ANQGSEA. CDR3 length equals 14 residues. Here the CDR3 DNA reads TGCAGCGCTTCACCACAGGTAGCCAAAAACATTCAGTACTTC. This encodes CSASPQVAKNIQYF.

This clonotype was picked up a small number of times. The CDR3 sequence is CASSENANTGELFF. The CDR3 bases are TGTGCCAGCAGTGAGAATGCGAACACCGGGGAGCTGTTTTTT. The chain recombines TRBV6-1 with TRBJ2-2; D remains unclear. V was clipped by 3 bases and J by 0 bases, with 5 bases between them. The CDR3 is 14 residues long. Per germline, CDR1 MNHNS and CDR2 SASEGT.

This clonotype was seen a few times. The chain links TRBV9 to TRBJ2-7, with TRBD2 matching 8 bases. The CDR3 runs 16 residues. CDR1 is SGDLS and CDR2 is YYNGEE in the germline V gene. With 0 bases clipped from V and 1 base from J, the junction kept 6 bases outside the gene matches. For the CDR3, the DNA is TGTGCCAGCAGCGTAGGATCTAGCGGGCTGTCCTACGAGCAGTACTTC. It is translated as CASSVGSSGLSYEQYF.

The rearrangement joins TRBV18 to TRBJ2-3; 9 nucleotides line up with TRBD2. V trimming: 2 bases; J trimming: 1 base; junction bases outside the gene matches: 4. CDR1 and CDR2 from the germline V gene are KGHSH and LQKENI. The CDR3 has 16 amino acids. CDR3 sequence (DNA): TGTGCCAGCTCACCATTGCGGACTAGCGGCACAGATACGCAGTATTTT. This encodes CASSPLRTSGTDTQYF. Looking up the rest from reference TRBV18 and TRBJ2-3 gives the full variable domain: NAGVMQNPRHLVRRRGQEARLRCSPMKGHSHVYWYRQLPEEGLKFMVYLQKENIIDESGMPKERFSAEFPKEGPSILRIQQVVRGDSAAYFCASSPLRTSGTDTQYFGPGTRLTVL.

V usage is TRBV6-2 or TRBV6-3 and J usage is TRBJ2-1, with a tentative D call TRBD1 (6 bases). V was clipped by 5 bases and J by 6 bases, with 17 bases between them. CDR1 and CDR2 from the germline V gene are MNHEY and SVGEGT. The CDR3 is 15 amino acids. The CDR3 DNA reads TGTGCCAGCAGTATCACAGGGCAGGGCTCCAATGAGCAGTTCTTC. Translation gives CASSITGQGSNEQFF.

This clonotype was detected only a few times. The chain recombines TRBV20-1 with TRBJ2-7; D may be TRBD1 or TRBD2 (5 bases each). This CDR3 spans 14 amino acids. The germline V gene encodes CDR1 DFQATT and CDR2 SNEGSKA (reference sequence). Trimming pared 8 bases from V and 4 bases from J, leaving 21 bases between. The CDR3 loop is CSYQKGAEVYEQYF. CDR3 bases: TGCAGTTATCAAAAAGGGGCGGAGGTATACGAGCAGTACTTC.

The genes are TRBV20-1 and TRBJ2-5, with D unresolved. V was shortened by 4 bases and J by 7 bases, with 10 bases between the two germline ends. CDR1 DFQATT and CDR2 SNEGSKA come from the germline V gene (reference sequence). This CDR3 is 11 amino acids long. For the CDR3, the DNA is TGCAGTGCTAAGGCCACGGGGACCCAGTACTTC. Translating gives CSAKATGTQYF.

This clonotype was detected many times. The CDR3 nucleotides are TGCAGCGTGGAGGCAGGTTACGAGCAGTACTTC. Translating it yields CSVEAGYEQYF. The V call is TRBV29-1, the J call TRBJ2-7; perhaps TRBD2 as D (5 bases). Germline CDR1 is SQVTM and CDR2 is ANQGSEA. The germline V and J ends were trimmed by 6 bases and 4 bases, with 10 bases remaining between them. The CDR3 has 11 residues.

The V call is TRBV11-2, the J call TRBJ2-5, with 11 bases that match TRBD2. This CDR3 is 17 amino acids long. Germline lookup yields CDR1 SGHAT and CDR2 FQNNGV. V lost 5 bases and J lost 0; bases outside the gene matches: 8. DNA of the CDR3: TGTGCCAGCAGCCCGGTGGGGACTAGCGGAAACCAAGAGACCCAGTACTTC. Encoded protein: CASSPVGTSGNQETQYF.

This clonotype was seen more than once but under ten times. The rearrangement links TRBV6-2 or TRBV6-3 to TRBJ2-5, with D possibly matching TRBD2 (6 bases). Looked up from germline, CDR1 is MNHEY and CDR2 is SVGEGT. This CDR3 is built from 16 residues. V lost 7 bases to trimming and J lost 0 bases, with 18 bases between them. The CDR3 sequence is CASMRGTFLYQETQYF. As DNA, the CDR3 is TGTGCCAGCATGAGAGGGACTTTTTTGTACCAAGAGACCCAGTACTTC.

This clonotype was seen repeatedly, ten times or more. This sequence joins TRBV4-2 and TRBJ2-7; D may correspond to TRBD1 or TRBD2 (5 bases each). The germline gives CDR1 LGHNA, CDR2 YNFKEQ. Trimming took off 4 bases at V and 8 bases at J, with 12 bases between the two ends. The length of the CDR3 is 12 residues. Here the CDR3 DNA reads TGTGCCAGCAGCCCCGAGGGGCTTAAGCAGTACTTC. Amino acid sequence: CASSPEGLKQYF.

This clonotype was seen repeatedly, ten times or more. The genes are TRBV20-1 and TRBJ2-7; 9 bases are shared with TRBD2. This CDR3 spans 15 amino acids. J was trimmed by 2 bases and V by 6 bases; bases with no gene match: 11. Germline values: CDR1 DFQATT, CDR2 SNEGSKA (reference sequence). This chain's CDR3 is CSAKNWAGGPYEQYF. The CDR3 nucleotides are TGCAGTGCCAAAAACTGGGCGGGAGGGCCCTACGAGCAGTACTTC.